Here is one T cell receptor (beta chain) with its context. The sample comes from a study of blood T cell repertoires in COVID-19. Study summary: Researchers got acute and convalescent COVID-19 samples from the United States, Italy and Spain. PBMCs, B-cell-depleted T cells, or T cells were the source of the cDNA or gDNA that made up the material.

The CDR3 runs 16 residues. The V and J ends lost 8 bases and 5 bases, in that order; junction bases with no gene match: 14. Germline CDR1 reads SGHAT; CDR2 reads FQNNGV. In the study's own analysis: Reference gene primers were amplified, and this amplification served to estimate nucleated cell counts. Profiled with immunoSEQ multiplex PCR; TCRdb holds only in-frame clones, not every one. V, J and clone size reflect that table, while D and trimming were determined from the DNA. The sample holds some 240,000 clones, about 79% seen once. Sequencing was performed on peripheral blood. The V gene is TRBV11-2, the J gene TRBJ2-5; 10 bases map to TRBD1. The sequence derives from a woman in her thirties or forties who had recovered from COVID-19. The CDR3 here is CASGRRPGQGPETQYF. The CDR3 DNA reads TGTGCCAGCGGACGACGACCGGGACAGGGGCCGGAGACCCAGTACTTC.